These T cell receptor beta chains were read from a single sample in a study of T cell responses to AZD1222 COVID-19 vaccine. TCRdb's table, derived via immunoSEQ multiplex PCR, lists solely in-frame clones and lacks some. The table shows around 100,000 clones, with around 90% occurring only once. The sample in question was peripheral blood, obtained on day 0 of AZD1222 vaccination. The receptor set was obtained from an adult in good health. The conserved cysteine and the conserved F or W are not part of the CDR3 here. The order of the fields is V gene, J gene, CDR3 protein.

TRBV5-1,TRBJ2-2,ASSPTPLAGGVGELF
TRBV6-2/TRBV6-3,TRBJ1-2,ASSYSVGDYGYT
TRBV2,TRBJ2-7,ASGGPGVPDEQY
TRBV10-3,TRBJ1-2,AIGGQEDGYT
TRBV19,TRBJ1-6,ASSNPMDRGYSPLH
TRBV6-5,TRBJ1-1,ASSYSDQGSSEAF
TRBV18,TRBJ2-2,ASSPTPVGGELF
TRBV11-3,TRBJ2-7,ASSSRDSPGHEQY
TRBV3-1/TRBV3-2,TRBJ1-1,ASSPQGTNTEAF
TRBV7-2,TRBJ2-5,ASSLERGLHQTQY
TRBV7-7,TRBJ2-5,ASSLVQGARETQY